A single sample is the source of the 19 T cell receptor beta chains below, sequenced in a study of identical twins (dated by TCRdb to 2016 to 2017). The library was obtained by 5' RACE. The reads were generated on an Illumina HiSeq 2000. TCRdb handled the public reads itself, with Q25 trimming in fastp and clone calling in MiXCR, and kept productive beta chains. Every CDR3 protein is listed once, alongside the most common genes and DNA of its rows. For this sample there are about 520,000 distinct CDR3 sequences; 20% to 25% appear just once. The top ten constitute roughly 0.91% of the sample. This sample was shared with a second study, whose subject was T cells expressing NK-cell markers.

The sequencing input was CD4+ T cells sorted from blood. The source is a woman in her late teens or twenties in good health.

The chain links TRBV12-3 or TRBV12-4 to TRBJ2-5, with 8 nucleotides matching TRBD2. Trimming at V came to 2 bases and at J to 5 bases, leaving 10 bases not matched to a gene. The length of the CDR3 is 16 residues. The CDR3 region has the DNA TGTGCCAGCAGTTTACGTCTGAGCGGGAGCGGGGAGACCCAGTACTTC. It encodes CASSLRLSGSGETQYF.

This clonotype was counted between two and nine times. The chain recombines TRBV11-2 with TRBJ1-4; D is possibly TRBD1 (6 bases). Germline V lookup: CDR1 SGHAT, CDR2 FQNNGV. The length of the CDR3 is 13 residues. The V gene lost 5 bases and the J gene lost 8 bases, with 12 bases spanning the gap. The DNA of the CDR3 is TGTGCCAGCAGCGCGAACAGGGCCGAAAAACTGTTTTTT. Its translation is CASSANRAEKLFF.

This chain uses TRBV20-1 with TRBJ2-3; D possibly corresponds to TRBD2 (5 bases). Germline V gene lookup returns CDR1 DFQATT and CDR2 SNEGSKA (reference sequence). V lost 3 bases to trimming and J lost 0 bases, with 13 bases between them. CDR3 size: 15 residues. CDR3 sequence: CSARASGMSTDTQYF. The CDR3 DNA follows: TGCAGTGCTAGGGCCAGCGGAATGAGCACAGATACGCAGTATTTT.

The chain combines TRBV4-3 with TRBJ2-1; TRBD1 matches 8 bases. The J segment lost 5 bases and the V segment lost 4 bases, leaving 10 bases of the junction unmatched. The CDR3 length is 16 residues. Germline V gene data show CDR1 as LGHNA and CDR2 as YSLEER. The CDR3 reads CASSLGPQGGHNEQFF. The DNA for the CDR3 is TGCGCCAGCAGCCTAGGCCCACAGGGGGGACACAATGAGCAGTTCTTC.

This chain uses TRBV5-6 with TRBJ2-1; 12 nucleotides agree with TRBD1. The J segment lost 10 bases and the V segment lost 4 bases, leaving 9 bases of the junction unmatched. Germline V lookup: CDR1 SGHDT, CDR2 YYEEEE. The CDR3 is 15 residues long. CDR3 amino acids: CASSLPGTGGREQFF. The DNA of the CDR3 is TGTGCCAGCAGCCTGCCGGGGACAGGGGGCAGGGAGCAGTTCTTC.

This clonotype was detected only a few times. CDR3 residues: CSARARVAGAPREQYF. The CDR3 coding sequence is TGCAGTGCTAGAGCCCGGGTAGCGGGGGCTCCGCGGGAGCAGTACTTC. The chain combines TRBV20-1 with TRBJ2-7, with 9 bases identical to TRBD2. The V gene's germline CDR1 is DFQATT and CDR2 SNEGSKA (reference sequence). J lost 7 bases, V lost 1 base, and 14 bases had no gene match. The CDR3 is 16 residues long.

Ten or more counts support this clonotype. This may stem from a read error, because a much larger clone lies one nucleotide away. CDR3: CASRLQGNTEAFF. The CDR3 DNA follows: TGTGCCAGCAGGTTACAGGGGAACACTGAAGCTTTCTTT. The chain uses TRBV12-3 or TRBV12-4 and TRBJ1-1; tentative D call: TRBD1 (6 bases). With 6 bases removed from V and 1 base from J, the gap between germline ends came to 9 bases. The CDR3 has 13 residues.

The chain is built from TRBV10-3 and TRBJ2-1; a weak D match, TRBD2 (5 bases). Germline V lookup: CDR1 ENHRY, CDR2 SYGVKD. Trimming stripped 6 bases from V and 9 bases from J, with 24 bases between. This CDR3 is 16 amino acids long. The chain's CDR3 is CAISERSGLGLGEQFF. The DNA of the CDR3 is TGTGCCATCAGCGAGCGATCCGGACTCGGATTGGGTGAGCAGTTCTTC.

The CDR3 coding sequence is TGTGCCAGCAGTTTCGAGGGGATGAACACTGAAGCTTTCTTT. Translation: CASSFEGMNTEAFF. The rearrangement joins TRBV12-3 or TRBV12-4 to TRBJ1-1, with D maybe TRBD1 (5 bases). V lost 3 bases, J lost 0 bases, and 8 bases lay in between. This CDR3 spans 14 amino acids.

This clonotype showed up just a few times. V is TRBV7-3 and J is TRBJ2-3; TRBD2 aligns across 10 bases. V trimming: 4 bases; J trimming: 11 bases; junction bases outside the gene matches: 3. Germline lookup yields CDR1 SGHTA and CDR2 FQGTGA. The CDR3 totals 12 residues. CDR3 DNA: TGTGCCAGCAGCTCCCCTAGCGGGGGGCAGTATTTT. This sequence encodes CASSSPSGGQYF. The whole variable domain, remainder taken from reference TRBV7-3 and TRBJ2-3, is GAGVSQTPSNKVTEKGKYVELRCDPISGHTALYWYRQSLGQGPEFLIYFQGTGAADDSGLPNDRFFAVRPEGSVSTLKIQRTERGDSAVYLCASSSPSGGQYFGPGTRLTVL.

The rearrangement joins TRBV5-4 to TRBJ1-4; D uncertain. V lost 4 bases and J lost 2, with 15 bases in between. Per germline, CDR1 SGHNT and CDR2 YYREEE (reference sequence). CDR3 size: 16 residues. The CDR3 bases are TGTGCCAGCAGCCGGGGTCCCGCGGGCACTAATGAAAAACTGTTTTTT. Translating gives CASSRGPAGTNEKLFF. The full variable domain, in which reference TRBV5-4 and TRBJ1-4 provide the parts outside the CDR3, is ETGVTQSPTHLIKTRGQQVTLRCSSQSGHNTVSWYQQALGQGPQFIFQYYREEENGRGNFPPRFSGLQFPNYSSELNVNALELDDSALYLCASSRGPAGTNEKLFFGSGTQLSVL.

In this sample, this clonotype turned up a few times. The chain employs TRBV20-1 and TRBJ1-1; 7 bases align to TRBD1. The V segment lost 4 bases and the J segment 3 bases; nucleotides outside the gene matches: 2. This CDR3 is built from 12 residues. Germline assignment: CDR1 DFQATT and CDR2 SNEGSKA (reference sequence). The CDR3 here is CSATQGDTEAFF. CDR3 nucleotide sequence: TGCAGTGCTACCCAGGGGGACACTGAAGCTTTCTTT.

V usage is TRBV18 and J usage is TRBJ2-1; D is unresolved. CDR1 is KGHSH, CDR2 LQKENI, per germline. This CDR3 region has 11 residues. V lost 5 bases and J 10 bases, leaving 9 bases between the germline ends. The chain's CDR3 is CASSVLEEQFF. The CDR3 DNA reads TGTGCCAGCTCAGTTTTAGAGGAGCAGTTCTTC.

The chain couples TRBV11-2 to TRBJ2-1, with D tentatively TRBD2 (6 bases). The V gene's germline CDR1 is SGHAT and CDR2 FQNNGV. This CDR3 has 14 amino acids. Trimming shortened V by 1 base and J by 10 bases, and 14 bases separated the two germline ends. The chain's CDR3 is CASSLAYAGGEQFF. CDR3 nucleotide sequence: TGTGCCAGCAGCTTAGCTTACGCCGGAGGGGAGCAGTTCTTC.

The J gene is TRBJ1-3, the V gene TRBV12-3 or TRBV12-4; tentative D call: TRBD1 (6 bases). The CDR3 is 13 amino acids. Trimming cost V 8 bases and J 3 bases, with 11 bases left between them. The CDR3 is CASLGGSGNTIYF. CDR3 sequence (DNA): TGTGCCAGCTTAGGGGGGAGTGGAAACACCATATATTTT.

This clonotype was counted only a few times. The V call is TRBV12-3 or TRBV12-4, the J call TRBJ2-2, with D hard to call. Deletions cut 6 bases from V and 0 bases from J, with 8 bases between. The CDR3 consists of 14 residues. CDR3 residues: CASRMTANTGELFF. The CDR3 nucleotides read TGTGCCAGCAGGATGACCGCGAACACCGGGGAGCTGTTTTTT.

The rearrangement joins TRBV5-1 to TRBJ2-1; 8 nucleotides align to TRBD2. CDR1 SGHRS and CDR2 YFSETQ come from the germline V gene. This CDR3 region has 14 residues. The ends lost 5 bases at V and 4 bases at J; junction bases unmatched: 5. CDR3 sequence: CASSGGGLYNEQFF. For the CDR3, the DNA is TGCGCCAGCAGTGGCGGGGGGCTATACAATGAGCAGTTCTTC.

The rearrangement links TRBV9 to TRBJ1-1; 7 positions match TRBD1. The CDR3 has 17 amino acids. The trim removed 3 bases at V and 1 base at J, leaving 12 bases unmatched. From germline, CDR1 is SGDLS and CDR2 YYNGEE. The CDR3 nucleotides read TGTGCCAGCAGCGATGCTTATTTGGGACAGCAGAACACTGAAGCTTTCTTT. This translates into CASSDAYLGQQNTEAFF.

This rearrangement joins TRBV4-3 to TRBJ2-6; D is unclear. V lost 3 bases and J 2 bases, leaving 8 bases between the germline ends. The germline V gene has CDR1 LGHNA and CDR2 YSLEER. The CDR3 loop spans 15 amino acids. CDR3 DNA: TGCGCCAGCAGCCAGGAAACAGCTGGGGCCAACGTCCTGACTTTC. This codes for CASSQETAGANVLTF.